A single sample is the source of the 14 T cell receptor beta chains below, sequenced in a study of cytomegalovirus exposure and HLA in healthy donors. Primers included in the PCR were 60 Vbeta and 13 Jbeta primers. Here immunoSEQ multiplex PCR was the method, and the copy in TCRdb shows in-frame clones only, minus some. The sample includes over 50,000 clones, 60% to 80% of them seen just once. Sequencing input: PBMCs. The receptors here all came from a female donor in good health and CMV-seronegative.

This chain connects TRBV27 to TRBJ2-3; 8 positions match TRBD2. The CDR3 spans 16 residues. CDR1 is MNHEY and CDR2 is SMNVEV in the germline V gene (reference sequence). Trimming removed 6 bases from V and 4 bases from J; junction bases left unmatched: 12. The CDR3 spells CASSPGPARGADTQYF. CDR3 bases: TGTGCCAGCAGCCCAGGGCCTGCGCGGGGGGCAGATACGCAGTATTTT.

CDR3 sequence reads: CASSQALGQEGRGYYGYTF. The DNA of the CDR3 is TGCGCCAGCAGCCAAGCCCTGGGACAGGAGGGTAGAGGGTACTATGGCTACACCTTC. The chain uses TRBV4-1 and TRBJ1-2, with TRBD1 matching over 8 bases. V lost 1 base to trimming and J lost 3 bases; unmatched junction nucleotides: 16. CDR3 length equals 19 residues. Germline CDR1 and CDR2: MGHRA and YSYEKL.

This rearrangement joins TRBV28 to TRBJ1-1, with a weak D call TRBD1 (5 bases). The V and J ends lost 3 bases and 4 bases respectively, with 12 bases between them. The CDR3 runs 14 residues. Germline CDR1 and CDR2: MDHEN and SYDVKM. The CDR3 is CASSFRQGFTEAFF. CDR3 in DNA: TGTGCCAGCAGTTTCCGTCAGGGTTTCACTGAAGCTTTCTTT.

This rearrangement joins TRBV5-1 to TRBJ2-2, with TRBD2 identical over 8 bases. J lost 4 bases, V lost 2 bases, and 10 bases had no gene match. CDR1 SGHRS and CDR2 YFSETQ come from the germline V gene. The CDR3 runs to 17 residues. CDR3 in DNA: TGCGCCAGCAGCTTCGGGCTAGCGGGTCTCCTCACCGGGGAGCTGTTTTTT. Amino acid sequence: CASSFGLAGLLTGELFF.

The chain is built from TRBV7-3 and TRBJ1-1; D uncertain. Germline-derived CDR1 and CDR2 are SGHTA and FQGTGA. This CDR3 spans 13 amino acids. The V end lost 4 bases, the J end lost 2 bases, and 8 bases lay between the germline ends. CDR3 DNA sequence: TGTGCCAGCAGCTCCACACGAAACACTGAAGCTTTCTTT. Translating it yields CASSSTRNTEAFF.

The rearrangement joins TRBV25-1 to TRBJ2-7; 10 nucleotides align to TRBD2. The CDR3 is 14 residues long. The V gene end was trimmed by 8 bases and the J gene end by 6 bases; junction bases not matched to a gene: 10. CDR1 is MGHDK, CDR2 SYGVNS, per germline. In nucleotides, the CDR3 is TGTGCCAGCTCCGGGACTAGCGCCGTTCTCGAGCAGTACTTC. Residues: CASSGTSAVLEQYF.

This clone occurred a few times. The rearrangement links TRBV11-2 to TRBJ1-1; a weak D match, TRBD1 (5 bases). The CDR3 sequence is 13 residues long. V gave up 3 bases and J gave up 4 bases, with 9 bases separating them. Germline V CDR1 and CDR2: SGHAT, FQNNGV. Here the CDR3 DNA reads TGTGCCAGCAGCTTCGACAGACGCACTGAAGCTTTCTTT. As protein: CASSFDRRTEAFF.

The V and J genes are TRBV6-1 and TRBJ2-3, with a weak D call TRBD1 (5 bases). The CDR3 is 13 amino acids. V shed 7 bases and J shed 0 bases, with 8 bases lying between them. CDR1 MNHNS and CDR2 SASEGT come from the germline V gene. The CDR3 sequence is CASTGKSTDTQYF. As DNA, the CDR3 is TGTGCCAGCACAGGGAAAAGCACAGATACGCAGTATTTT.

This chain connects TRBV9 to TRBJ1-1; maybe TRBD1 (6 bases). The germline V and J ends were trimmed by 3 bases and 2 bases, with 11 bases remaining between them. The CDR3 sequence is 14 residues long. Per germline, CDR1 SGDLS and CDR2 YYNGEE. CDR3 amino acids: CASSEGDTNTEAFF. The CDR3 coding sequence is TGTGCCAGCAGCGAGGGGGACACCAACACTGAAGCTTTCTTT.

This clone was picked up one time. V and J are TRBV19 and TRBJ2-6; D is uncertain. Deletions cut 4 bases from V and 0 bases from J, with 7 bases between. The germline CDR1 and CDR2 sequences are LNHDA and SQIVND (reference sequence). CDR3 length: 15 amino acids. Here the CDR3 reads CASSTPGSGANVLTF. In DNA form, the CDR3 reads TGTGCCAGTAGTACTCCAGGCTCTGGGGCCAACGTCCTGACTTTC.

The gene calls are TRBV7-9 and TRBJ2-6, with D possibly matching TRBD2 (6 bases). Germline CDR1 SEHNR, CDR2 FQNEAQ (reference sequence). V lost 1 base, J lost 3 bases, and 7 bases lay in between. This CDR3 spans 15 amino acids. This chain's CDR3 is CASSLVADGANVLTF. The CDR3 nucleotides read TGTGCCAGCAGCTTAGTAGCGGATGGGGCCAACGTCCTGACTTTC.

This clone was counted a few times. Other nucleotide sequences in the sample specify the same CDR3. The chain links TRBV5-1 to TRBJ2-1; 9 positions match TRBD2. The CDR3 consists of 16 residues. Looked up from germline, CDR1 is SGHRS and CDR2 is YFSETQ. The V and J ends lost 2 bases and 5 bases, in that order; junction bases with no gene match: 8. The DNA of the CDR3 is TGCGCCAGCAGCTTAATAGCGGGGGTAGGGAACAATGAGCAGTTCTTC. Amino acids: CASSLIAGVGNNEQFF.

V gene TRBV28 combines with J gene TRBJ1-5; tentatively, D is TRBD1 (5 bases). Per germline, CDR1 MDHEN and CDR2 SYDVKM. This CDR3 region has 14 residues. V was shortened by 2 bases and J by 3 bases, with 8 bases between the two germline ends. CDR3: CASSLRGNNQPQHF. The DNA of the CDR3 is TGTGCCAGCAGTTTACGGGGGAACAATCAGCCCCAGCATTTT.

This clone was found once. J is TRBJ2-7 and V is TRBV10-3; TRBD1 agrees at 10 bases. The CDR3 sequence is 14 residues long. Losses at the gene ends were 8 bases for V and 5 bases for J; bases not matched to a gene: 9. Germline V gene sequence: CDR1 ENHRY, CDR2 SYGVKD. CDR3 region: CAIGTGTGENEQYF. The CDR3 region has the DNA TGTGCCATCGGGACCGGGACAGGGGAAAACGAGCAGTACTTC.